This T cell receptor (beta chain) was sequenced during a study of shared clonotypes between healthy human individuals. Naivety among CD8 cells was defined by CD45RO negativity and positive CCR7 selection, thereby excluding terminally differentiated effector memory CD45RA+ cells. There are 17 residues in the CDR3. CDR1 is SEHNR and CDR2 is FQNEAQ in the germline V gene (reference sequence). Trimming took off 4 bases at V and 5 bases at J, with 23 bases between the two ends. Generated by immunoSEQ multiplex PCR, the TCRdb table keeps only in-frame clones and is missing some. The sample lists about 600,000 clones; 98% were seen once.

The clonotype originates from a man aged 25 to 40 in good health. The chain uses TRBV7-9 and TRBJ2-5, with no clear D. The sample comprised naive CD8+ T cells sorted from blood. CDR3 nucleotides: TGTGCCAGCAGCTCGACCCATGGACCCCGCCAGGAGGAGACCCAGTACTTC. Its protein is CASSSTHGPRQEETQYF.